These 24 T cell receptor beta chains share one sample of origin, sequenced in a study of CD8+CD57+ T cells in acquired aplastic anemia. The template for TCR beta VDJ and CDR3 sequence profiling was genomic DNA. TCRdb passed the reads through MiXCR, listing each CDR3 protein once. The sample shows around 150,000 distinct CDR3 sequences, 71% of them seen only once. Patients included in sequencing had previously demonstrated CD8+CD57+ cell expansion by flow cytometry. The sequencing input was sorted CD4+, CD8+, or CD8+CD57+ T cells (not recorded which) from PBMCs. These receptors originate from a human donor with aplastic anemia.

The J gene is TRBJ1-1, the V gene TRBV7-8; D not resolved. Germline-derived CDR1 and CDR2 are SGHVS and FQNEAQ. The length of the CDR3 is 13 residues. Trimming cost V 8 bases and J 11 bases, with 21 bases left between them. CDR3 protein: CASLILGSGSAFF. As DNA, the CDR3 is TGTGCCAGCTTAATCCTGGGGTCAGGTAGCGCTTTCTTT.

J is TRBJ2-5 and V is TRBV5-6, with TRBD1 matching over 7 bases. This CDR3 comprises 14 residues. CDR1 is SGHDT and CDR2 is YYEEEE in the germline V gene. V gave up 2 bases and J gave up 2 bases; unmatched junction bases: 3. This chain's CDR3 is CASSLLGQQETQYF. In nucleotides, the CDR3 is TGTGCCAGCAGCTTACTGGGACAGCAAGAGACCCAGTACTTC.

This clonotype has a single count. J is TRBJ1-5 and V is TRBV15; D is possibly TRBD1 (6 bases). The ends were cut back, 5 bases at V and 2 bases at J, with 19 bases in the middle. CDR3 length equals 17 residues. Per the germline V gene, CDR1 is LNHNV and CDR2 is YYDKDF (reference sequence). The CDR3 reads CATSSRGAGGGNQPQHF. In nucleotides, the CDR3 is TGTGCCACCAGCTCACGGGGGGCAGGTGGTGGCAATCAGCCCCAGCATTTT.

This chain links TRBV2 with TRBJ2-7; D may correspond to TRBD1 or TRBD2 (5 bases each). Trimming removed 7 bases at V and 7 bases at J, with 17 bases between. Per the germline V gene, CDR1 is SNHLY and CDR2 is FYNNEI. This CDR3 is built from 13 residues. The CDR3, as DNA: TGTGCCAGCACCCTGCAGGGAGTGGGGGAGCAGTACTTC. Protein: CASTLQGVGEQYF.

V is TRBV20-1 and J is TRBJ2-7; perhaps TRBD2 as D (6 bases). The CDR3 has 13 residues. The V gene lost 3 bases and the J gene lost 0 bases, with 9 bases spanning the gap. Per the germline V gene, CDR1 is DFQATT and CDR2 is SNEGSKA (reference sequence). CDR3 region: CSASTGDSYEQYF. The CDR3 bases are TGCAGTGCTAGCACGGGGGACTCCTACGAGCAGTACTTC.

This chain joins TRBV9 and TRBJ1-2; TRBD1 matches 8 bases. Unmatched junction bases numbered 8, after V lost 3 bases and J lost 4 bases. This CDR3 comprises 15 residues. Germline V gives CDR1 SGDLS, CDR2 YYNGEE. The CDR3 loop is CASSGATGGFYGYTF. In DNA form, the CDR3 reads TGTGCCAGCAGCGGGGCCACAGGGGGGTTCTATGGCTACACCTTC.

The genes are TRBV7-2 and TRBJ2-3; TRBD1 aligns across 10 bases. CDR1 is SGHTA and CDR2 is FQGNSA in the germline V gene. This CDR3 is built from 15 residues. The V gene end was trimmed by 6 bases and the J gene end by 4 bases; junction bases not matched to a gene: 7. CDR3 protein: CASSIDRGRSDTQYF. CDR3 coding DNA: TGTGCCAGCAGTATCGACAGGGGGCGGTCAGATACGCAGTATTTT.

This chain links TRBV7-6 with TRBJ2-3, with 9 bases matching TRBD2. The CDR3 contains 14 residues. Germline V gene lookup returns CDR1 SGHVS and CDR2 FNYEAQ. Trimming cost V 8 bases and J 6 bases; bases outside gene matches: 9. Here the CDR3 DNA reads TGTGCCAGCTTGGGACTAGCAAGTACTGATACGCAGTATTTT. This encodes CASLGLASTDTQYF. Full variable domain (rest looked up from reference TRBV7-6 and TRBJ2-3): GAGVSQSPRYKVTKRGQDVALRCDPISGHVSLYWYRQALGQGPEFLTYFNYEAQQDKSGLPNDRFSAERPEGSISTLTIQRTEQRDSAMYRCASLGLASTDTQYFGPGTRLTVL.

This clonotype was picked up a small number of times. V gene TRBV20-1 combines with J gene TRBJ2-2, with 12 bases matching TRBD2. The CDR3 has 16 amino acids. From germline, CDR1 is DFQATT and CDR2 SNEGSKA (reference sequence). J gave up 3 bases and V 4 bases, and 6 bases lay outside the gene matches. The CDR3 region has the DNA TGCAGTGCTACTCCGACTAGCGGGGGAGACACCGGGGAGCTGTTTTTT. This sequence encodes CSATPTSGGDTGELFF.

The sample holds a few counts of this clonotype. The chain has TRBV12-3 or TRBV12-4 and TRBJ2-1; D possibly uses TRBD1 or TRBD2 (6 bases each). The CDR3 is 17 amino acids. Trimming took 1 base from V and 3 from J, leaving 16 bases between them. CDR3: CASSLEALGGLYNEQFF. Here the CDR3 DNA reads TGTGCCAGCAGTTTAGAAGCGTTGGGGGGCCTCTACAATGAGCAGTTCTTC.

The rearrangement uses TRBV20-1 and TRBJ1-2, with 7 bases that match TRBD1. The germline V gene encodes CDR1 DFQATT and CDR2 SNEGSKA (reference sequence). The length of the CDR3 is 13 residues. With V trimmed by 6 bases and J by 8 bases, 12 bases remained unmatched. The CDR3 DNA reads TGCAGTGCGAACAGGGGACATGCCTACGGCTACACCTTC. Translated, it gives CSANRGHAYGYTF.

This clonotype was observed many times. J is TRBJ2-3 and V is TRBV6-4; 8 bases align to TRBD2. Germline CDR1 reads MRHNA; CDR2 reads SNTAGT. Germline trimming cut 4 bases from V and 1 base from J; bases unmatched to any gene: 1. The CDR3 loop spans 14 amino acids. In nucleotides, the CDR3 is TGTGCCAGCAGTGCGACTAGCGGCACAGATACGCAGTATTTT. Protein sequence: CASSATSGTDTQYF.

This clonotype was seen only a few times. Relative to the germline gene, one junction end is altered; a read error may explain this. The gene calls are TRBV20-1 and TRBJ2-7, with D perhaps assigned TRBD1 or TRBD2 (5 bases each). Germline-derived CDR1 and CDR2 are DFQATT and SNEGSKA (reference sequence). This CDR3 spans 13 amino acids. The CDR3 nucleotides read TGCAGTGCCAGAGGGACGGTCTCCTACGAGCAGTACTTC. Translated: CSARGTVSYEQYF.

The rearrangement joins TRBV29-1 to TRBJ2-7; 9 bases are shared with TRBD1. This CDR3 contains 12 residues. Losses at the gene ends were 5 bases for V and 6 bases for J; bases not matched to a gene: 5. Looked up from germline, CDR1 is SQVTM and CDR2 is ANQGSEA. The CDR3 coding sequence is TGCAGCGTTCGGACAGGGGAAGCCGAGCAGTACTTC. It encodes CSVRTGEAEQYF.

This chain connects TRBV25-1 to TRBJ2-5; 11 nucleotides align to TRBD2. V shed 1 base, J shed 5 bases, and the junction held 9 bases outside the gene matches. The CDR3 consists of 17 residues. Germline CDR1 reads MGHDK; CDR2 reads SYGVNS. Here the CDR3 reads CASSELGLAGGRETQYF. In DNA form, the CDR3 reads TGTGCCAGCAGTGAATTAGGGCTAGCGGGAGGTCGGGAGACCCAGTACTTC.

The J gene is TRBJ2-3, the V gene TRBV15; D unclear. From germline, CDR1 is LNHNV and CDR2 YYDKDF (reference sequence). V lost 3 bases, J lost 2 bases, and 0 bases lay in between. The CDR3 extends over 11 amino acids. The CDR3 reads CATSSTDTQYF. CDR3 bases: TGTGCCACCAGCAGCACAGATACGCAGTATTTT. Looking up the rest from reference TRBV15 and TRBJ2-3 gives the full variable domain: DAMVIQNPRYQVTQFGKPVTLSCSQTLNHNVMYWYQQKSSQAPKLLFHYYDKDFNNEADTPDNFQSRRPNTSFCFLDIRSPGLGDTAMYLCATSSTDTQYFGPGTRLTVL.

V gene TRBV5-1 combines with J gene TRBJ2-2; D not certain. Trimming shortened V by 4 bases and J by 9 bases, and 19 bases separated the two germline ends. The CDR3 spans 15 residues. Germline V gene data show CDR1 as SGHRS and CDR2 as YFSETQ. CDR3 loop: CASSPRLKYRRELFF. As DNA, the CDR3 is TGCGCCAGCAGCCCACGGCTCAAATACCGCAGGGAGCTGTTTTTT.

This chain's CDR3 is CASSLVREGGPGNTIYF. The CDR3 nucleotides are TGTGCCAGCAGCTTAGTAAGGGAGGGAGGCCCTGGAAACACCATATATTTT. V and J are TRBV11-2 and TRBJ1-3; D is ambiguous. Germline-derived CDR1 and CDR2 are SGHAT and FQNNGV. The CDR3 loop spans 17 amino acids. Deletions cut 1 base from V and 2 bases from J, with 15 bases between. The whole variable domain, remainder taken from reference TRBV11-2 and TRBJ1-3, is EAGVAQSPRYKIIEKRQSVAFWCNPISGHATLYWYQQILGQGPKLLIQFQNNGVVDDSQLPKDRFSAERLKGVDSTLKIQPAKLEDSAVYLCASSLVREGGPGNTIYFGEGSWLTVV.

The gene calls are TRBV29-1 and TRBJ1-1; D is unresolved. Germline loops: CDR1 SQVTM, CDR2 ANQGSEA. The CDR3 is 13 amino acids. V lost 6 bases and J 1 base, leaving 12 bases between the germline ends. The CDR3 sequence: CSVRDLGNTEAFF. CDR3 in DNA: TGCAGCGTAAGGGATCTAGGGAACACTGAAGCTTTCTTT.

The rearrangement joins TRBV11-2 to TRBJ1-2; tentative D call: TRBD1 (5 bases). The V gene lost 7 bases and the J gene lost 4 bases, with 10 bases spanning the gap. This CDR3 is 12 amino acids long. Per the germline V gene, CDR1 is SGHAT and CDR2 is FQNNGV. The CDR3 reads CASKGRAYGYTF. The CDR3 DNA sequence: TGTGCCAGCAAGGGCAGGGCCTATGGCTACACCTTC.

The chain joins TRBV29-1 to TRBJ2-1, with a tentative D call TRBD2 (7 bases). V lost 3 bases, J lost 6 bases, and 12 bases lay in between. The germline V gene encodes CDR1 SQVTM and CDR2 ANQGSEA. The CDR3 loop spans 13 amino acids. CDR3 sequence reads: CSVEGGRSNEQFF. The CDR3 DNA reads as TGCAGCGTTGAGGGGGGGCGGAGCAATGAGCAGTTCTTC.

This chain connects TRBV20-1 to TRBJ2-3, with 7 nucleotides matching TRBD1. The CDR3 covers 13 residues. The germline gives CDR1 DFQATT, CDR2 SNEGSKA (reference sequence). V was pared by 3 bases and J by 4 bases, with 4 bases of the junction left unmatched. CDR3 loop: CSARQTGADTQYF. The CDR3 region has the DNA TGCAGTGCTAGGCAAACAGGGGCAGATACGCAGTATTTT.

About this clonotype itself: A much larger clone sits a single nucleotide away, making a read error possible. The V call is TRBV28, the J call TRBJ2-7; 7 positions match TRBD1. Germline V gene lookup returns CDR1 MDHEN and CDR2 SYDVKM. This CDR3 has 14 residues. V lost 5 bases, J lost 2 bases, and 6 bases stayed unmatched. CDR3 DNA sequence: TGTGCCAGCAGTGACAGGGAGCTTCCCTACGAGCAGTACGTC. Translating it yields CASSDRELPYEQYV.

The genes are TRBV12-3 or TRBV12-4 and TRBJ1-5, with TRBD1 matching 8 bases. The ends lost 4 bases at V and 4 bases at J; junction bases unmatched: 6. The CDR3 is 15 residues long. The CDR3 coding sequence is TGTGCCAGCAGTTCCGACAGGGGCGGGAATCAGCCCCAGCATTTT. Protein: CASSSDRGGNQPQHF.